One and the same sample provided the 27 T cell receptor beta chains below, sequenced in a study of blood T cell repertoires in COVID-19. Only in-frame clones appear in the TCRdb table, and some are missing; sequencing was by immunoSEQ multiplex PCR. The sample has about 270,000 clones, 89% seen once; the top ten hold roughly 1.8%. Specimen: PBMCs or T cells enriched from blood (not recorded which). The source of these receptors is a woman aged 60-70 years who had recovered from COVID-19.

This clone was counted a few times. The chain employs TRBV5-1 and TRBJ1-1; tentatively, D is TRBD1 (5 bases). The CDR3 loop spans 13 amino acids. The germline V and J ends were trimmed by 2 bases and 5 bases, with 10 bases remaining between them. Germline values: CDR1 SGHRS, CDR2 YFSETQ. In DNA, the CDR3 is TGCGCCAGCAGCTTACAGGAGGGGACTGAAGCTTTCTTT. Amino acid sequence: CASSLQEGTEAFF.

This clone was detected a few times. V usage is TRBV7-9 and J usage is TRBJ1-2, with 7 positions matching TRBD1. V lost 4 bases to trimming and J lost 4 bases; unmatched junction nucleotides: 3. The CDR3 has 13 residues. The germline CDR1 and CDR2 sequences are SEHNR and FQNEAQ (reference sequence). CDR3 loop: CASSYRGGYGYTF. The CDR3 bases are TGTGCCAGCAGCTACAGGGGTGGCTATGGCTACACCTTC.

The chain is built from TRBV24-1 and TRBJ2-3; 7 bases are shared with TRBD1. CDR3 length equals 16 residues. The ends lost 4 bases at V and 4 bases at J; junction bases unmatched: 10. Germline CDR1 is KGHDR and CDR2 is SFDVKD. The CDR3 protein is CATSEPHRGSADTQYF. The DNA of the CDR3 is TGTGCCACCAGTGAGCCGCACAGGGGTAGCGCAGATACGCAGTATTTT.

The rearrangement links TRBV19 to TRBJ1-4; 7 bases are shared with TRBD1. V was clipped by 6 bases and J by 3 bases; unmatched bases: 7. This CDR3 has 15 residues. Germline V gene data show CDR1 as LNHDA and CDR2 as SQIVND (reference sequence). CDR3 loop: CASSIGQASNEKLFF. The DNA for the CDR3 is TGTGCCAGTAGCATCGGACAGGCCTCTAATGAAAAACTGTTTTTT.

The V gene is TRBV6-5, the J gene TRBJ1-6; 9 bases align to TRBD1. CDR3 size: 13 residues. Germline V gives CDR1 MNHEY, CDR2 SVGAGI. V shed 6 bases and J 8 bases; nucleotides not matched to a gene: 2. The CDR3 bases are TGTGCCAGCAGACGACAGGGGGATTCACCCCTCCACTTT. Translating it yields CASRRQGDSPLHF.

V usage is TRBV2 and J usage is TRBJ1-5, with TRBD1 identical over 8 bases. Germline CDR1 SNHLY, CDR2 FYNNEI. V shed 3 bases and J 4 bases; nucleotides not matched to a gene: 5. There are 15 residues in the CDR3. In nucleotides, the CDR3 is TGTGCCAGCAGTGATTCGGGACAGGTAAATCAGCCCCAGCATTTT. As protein: CASSDSGQVNQPQHF.

DNA of the CDR3: TGTGCCAGCAGCTTATCGGCTAGCTCGCTCTACGAGCAGTACTTC. It yields the protein CASSLSASSLYEQYF. The chain couples TRBV6-5 to TRBJ2-7; the D gene is possibly TRBD2 (5 bases). Germline values: CDR1 MNHEY, CDR2 SVGAGI. CDR3 length equals 15 residues. Between the trimmed V and J ends, which lost 6 bases and 3 bases, there was a span of 18 bases.

V and J are TRBV6-5 and TRBJ1-5, with a weak D call TRBD1 (6 bases). In germline, CDR1 is MNHEY, CDR2 SVGAGI. This CDR3 has 13 residues. The ends were cut back, 8 bases at V and 4 bases at J, with 12 bases in the middle. CDR3 in amino acids: CASRGHINQPQHF. In DNA, the CDR3 is TGTGCCAGCCGGGGACATATTAATCAGCCCCAGCATTTT.

This clone was seen a handful of times. This chain connects TRBV28 to TRBJ1-2; D uncertain. Germline V gene sequence: CDR1 MDHEN, CDR2 SYDVKM. The CDR3 length is 13 residues. V lost 8 bases, J lost 4 bases, and 14 bases lay in between. The CDR3 protein is CASLPTIAYGYTF. The CDR3 region has the DNA TGTGCCAGCCTTCCCACGATAGCCTATGGCTACACCTTC.

The rearrangement joins TRBV27 to TRBJ1-5, with 7 bases aligning to TRBD1. With V trimmed by 5 bases and J by 7 bases, 8 bases remained unmatched. In germline, CDR1 is MNHEY, CDR2 SMNVEV (reference sequence). The CDR3 consists of 14 residues. CDR3: CASSLGGGTQPQHF. CDR3 nucleotide sequence: TGTGCCAGCAGTCTCGGAGGGGGCACACAGCCCCAGCATTTT.

The chain uses TRBV30 and TRBJ2-1; 9 positions agree with TRBD2. The germline V gene has CDR1 GTSNPN and CDR2 SVGIG (reference sequence). Trimming took 3 bases from V and 12 from J; bases not matched to a gene: 9. This CDR3 has 13 residues. The CDR3 loop reads CAWRGLAQGVQFF. In DNA form, the CDR3 reads TGTGCCTGGAGGGGACTAGCCCAGGGGGTGCAGTTCTTC. Looking up the rest from reference TRBV30 and TRBJ2-1 gives the full variable domain: SQTIHQWPATLVQPVGSPLSLECTVEGTSNPNLYWYRQAAGRGLQLLFYSVGIGQISSEVPQNLSASRPQDRQFILSSKKLLLSDSGFYLCAWRGLAQGVQFFGPGTRLTVL.

The CDR3 loop is CASSFGQGGLADEKLFF. CDR3 in DNA: TGTGCCAGCAGCTTCGGCCAGGGTGGGCTCGCGGATGAAAAACTGTTTTTT. The chain combines TRBV9 with TRBJ1-4, with D maybe TRBD1 (5 bases). CDR3 size: 17 residues. From germline, CDR1 is SGDLS and CDR2 YYNGEE. Trimming took 4 bases from V and 6 from J, leaving 22 bases between them.

The chain is built from TRBV30 and TRBJ2-3, with TRBD2 matching 7 bases. The CDR3 is 14 residues long. Losses at the gene ends were 1 base for V and 6 bases for J; bases not matched to a gene: 7. CDR1 GTSNPN and CDR2 SVGIG come from the germline V gene (reference sequence). Here the CDR3 DNA reads TGTGCCTGGAGTGAGGCCGGGAGGAGGGATACGCAGTATTTT. Protein sequence: CAWSEAGRRDTQYF.

The rearrangement joins TRBV5-1 to TRBJ1-1; D not resolved. The V gene's germline CDR1 is SGHRS and CDR2 YFSETQ. This CDR3 has 14 amino acids. With 0 bases removed from V and 1 base from J, the gap between germline ends came to 7 bases. CDR3 DNA: TGCGCCAGCAGCTTGGATACAGAGAACACTGAAGCTTTCTTT. Protein product: CASSLDTENTEAFF. Looking up the rest from reference TRBV5-1 and TRBJ1-1 gives the full variable domain: KAGVTQTPRYLIKTRGQQVTLSCSPISGHRSVSWYQQTPGQGLQFLFEYFSETQRNKGNFPGRFSGRQFSNSRSEMNVSTLELGDSALYLCASSLDTENTEAFFGQGTRLTVV.

The chain joins TRBV3-1 (or the pseudogene TRBV3-2) to TRBJ1-4; 11 positions agree with TRBD1. The germline CDR1 and CDR2 sequences are LGHDT and YNNKEL (reference sequence). The CDR3 has 15 amino acids. V was pared by 1 base and J by 11 bases, with 6 bases of the junction left unmatched. CDR3 amino acids: CASSQVRTGGGKLFF. CDR3 DNA sequence: TGTGCCAGCAGCCAAGTGCGGACAGGGGGCGGGAAACTGTTTTTT.

The CDR3 sequence is CSVVVAGYGGELFF. CDR3 DNA sequence: TGCAGCGTTGTTGTGGCGGGGTATGGAGGGGAGCTGTTTTTT. The chain uses TRBV29-1 and TRBJ2-2; possible D gene TRBD2, 6 bases. Trimming stripped 4 bases from V and 8 bases from J, with 17 bases between. The CDR3 covers 14 residues. Per germline, CDR1 SQVTM and CDR2 ANQGSEA.

This clone has a single count. The chain employs TRBV7-2 and TRBJ1-5, with D perhaps TRBD1 (6 bases). The CDR3 spans 16 residues. CDR1 and CDR2 (germline): SGHTA, FQGNSA. With 1 base removed from V and 4 bases from J, the gap between germline ends came to 14 bases. The CDR3 sequence: CASSLGGGGRNQPQHF. The CDR3 DNA is TGTGCCAGCAGCTTAGGGGGAGGGGGGAGAAATCAGCCCCAGCATTTT. Combining the CDR3 with reference TRBV7-2 and TRBJ1-5 gives the whole variable domain GAGVSQSPSNKVTEKGKDVELRCDPISGHTALYWYRQSLGQGLEFLIYFQGNSAPDKSGLPSDRFSAERTGGSVSTLTIQRTQQEDSAVYLCASSLGGGGRNQPQHFGDGTRLSIL.

The V gene is TRBV27, the J gene TRBJ2-2, with TRBD1 identical over 9 bases. Germline CDR1 is MNHEY and CDR2 is SMNVEV (reference sequence). V lost 0 bases and J lost 0; bases outside the gene matches: 11. This CDR3 is built from 20 residues. As DNA, the CDR3 is TGTGCCAGCAGTTTATCGAAATTTTGGGACAGGGTGTCGAACACCGGGGAGCTGTTTTTT. Residues: CASSLSKFWDRVSNTGELFF.

This clone was observed a few times. The chain uses TRBV12-3 or TRBV12-4 and TRBJ2-7; TRBD1 is a possible D gene (5 bases). The ends were cut back, 4 bases at V and 4 bases at J, with 8 bases in the middle. The length of the CDR3 is 12 residues. As DNA, the CDR3 is TGTGCCAGCAGTTACCAGGGTTACGAGCAGTACTTC. Amino acid sequence: CASSYQGYEQYF.

V and J are TRBV4-1 and TRBJ1-5; 9 nucleotides line up with TRBD1. The CDR3 runs 15 residues. Per germline, CDR1 MGHRA and CDR2 YSYEKL. J was trimmed by 7 bases and V by 3 bases; bases with no gene match: 7. The CDR3 here is CASSQETGGGQPQHF. The CDR3 DNA is TGCGCCAGCAGCCAGGAAACAGGGGGCGGCCAGCCCCAGCATTTT.

This clone was seen a handful of times. The chain has TRBV7-6 and TRBJ2-2, with 8 bases fitting TRBD2. Trimming took 1 base from V and 5 from J; bases not matched to a gene: 3. The CDR3 totals 15 residues. Germline lookup yields CDR1 SGHVS and CDR2 FNYEAQ. The CDR3 DNA reads as TGTGCCAGCAGCTTAGATTTAGCGGGAACCGGGGAGCTGTTTTTT. Its translation: CASSLDLAGTGELFF.

The V call is TRBV5-1, the J call TRBJ2-5, with D maybe TRBD2 (5 bases). Looked up from germline, CDR1 is SGHRS and CDR2 is YFSETQ. Trimming took 4 bases from V and 5 from J, leaving 6 bases between them. The CDR3 sequence is 11 residues long. CDR3 sequence reads: CASSPGETQYF. CDR3 in DNA: TGCGCCAGCAGCCCGGGGGAGACCCAGTACTTC.

J is TRBJ1-6 and V is TRBV24-1, with 7 bases lining up with TRBD1. After removal of 5 bases from V and 7 bases from J, the junction contained 4 bases not matched to a gene. The V gene's germline CDR1 is KGHDR and CDR2 SFDVKD. The CDR3 is 14 residues long. This CDR3 reads CATSGGTANSPLHF. CDR3 in DNA: TGTGCCACCAGTGGCGGGACAGCGAATTCACCCCTCCACTTT.

This rearrangement joins TRBV12-3 or TRBV12-4 to TRBJ2-5; the D is unclear. The CDR3 spans 12 residues. V was clipped by 7 bases and J by 5 bases, with 11 bases between them. Here the CDR3 DNA reads TGTGCCAGCACGACCAGAGGCGAGACCCAGTACTTC. The encoded protein is CASTTRGETQYF.

This chain connects TRBV21-1 to TRBJ1-1; whether TRBD1, the table's D call, matches the DNA was not checked. TRBV21-1 is annotated as a pseudogene. CDR3 length: 15 residues. CDR3 nucleotides: TGTGCCAGCAGCAAGGAAGAAGGGGAAAAGGCTGAAGCTTTCTTT. The encoded protein is CASSKEEGEKAEAFF.

The chain has TRBV30 and TRBJ2-7, with 8 bases identical to TRBD2. With 3 bases clipped from V and 4 bases from J, the junction kept 5 bases outside the gene matches. The CDR3 is 13 residues long. Germline-derived CDR1 and CDR2 are GTSNPN and SVGIG (reference sequence). CDR3 amino acids: CAWRIGGVYEQYF. The CDR3 nucleotides are TGTGCCTGGAGAATCGGGGGGGTATACGAGCAGTACTTC.

The table lists this clone with a few counts. This rearrangement joins TRBV30 to TRBJ1-4, with D possibly being TRBD1 (6 bases). Looked up from germline, CDR1 is GTSNPN and CDR2 is SVGIG (reference sequence). The V and J ends lost 8 bases and 7 bases respectively, with 20 bases between them. This CDR3 is built from 14 residues. The CDR3 sequence is CAATLGQSTEKLFF. DNA for the CDR3: TGTGCCGCCACCCTAGGACAGAGTACTGAAAAACTGTTTTTT. Full variable domain (rest looked up from reference TRBV30 and TRBJ1-4): SQTIHQWPATLVQPVGSPLSLECTVEGTSNPNLYWYRQAAGRGLQLLFYSVGIGQISSEVPQNLSASRPQDRQFILSSKKLLLSDSGFYLCAATLGQSTEKLFFGSGTQLSVL.